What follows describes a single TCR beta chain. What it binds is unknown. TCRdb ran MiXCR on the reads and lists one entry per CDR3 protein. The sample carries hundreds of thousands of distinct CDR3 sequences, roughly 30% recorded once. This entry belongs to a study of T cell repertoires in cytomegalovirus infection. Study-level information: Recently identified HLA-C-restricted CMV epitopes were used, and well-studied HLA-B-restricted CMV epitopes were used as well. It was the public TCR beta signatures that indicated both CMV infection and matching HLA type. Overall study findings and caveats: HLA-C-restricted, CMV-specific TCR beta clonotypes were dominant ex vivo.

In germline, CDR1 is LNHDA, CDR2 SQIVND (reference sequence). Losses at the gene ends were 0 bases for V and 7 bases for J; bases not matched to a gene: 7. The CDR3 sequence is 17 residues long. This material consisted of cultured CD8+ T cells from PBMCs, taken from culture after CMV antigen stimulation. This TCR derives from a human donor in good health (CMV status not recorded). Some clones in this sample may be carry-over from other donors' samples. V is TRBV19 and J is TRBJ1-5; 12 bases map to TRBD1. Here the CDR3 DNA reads TGTGCCAGTAGTATAGATACCGGGACAGGGGGCCGACAGCCCCAGCATTTT. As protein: CASSIDTGTGGRQPQHF.